The clone carrying this T cell receptor beta chain was detected only once. Antigen unknown. The data derive from a study of identical twins. Study findings and constraints: Invariant cells of the MAIT and iNKT types might have partly distorted the zero-insertion analyses. Within beta out-of-frame sequences, the excess sharing observed between twins was weaker.

One entry per CDR3 protein results from TCRdb running MiXCR on the 5' RACE reads. The sample shows 450,000 or so distinct CDR3 sequences, 24% of them seen only once. This sample also appeared in a second study, on T cells expressing NK-cell markers. That publication notes: Researchers report these clonotypes also headed the CD3+CD56-NKG2C+ fraction in four donors.

The clonotype was recovered from a woman aged 18-35 years in good health. The sample consisted of CD4+ T cells sorted from blood.

DNA for the CDR3: TGTGCCAGCAGTTTGGGGCTCTGGGGCACTGAAGCTTTCTTT. It specifies CASSLGLWGTEAFF. The chain has TRBV12-3 or TRBV12-4 and TRBJ1-1, with TRBD1 as a possible D gene (5 bases). The CDR3 has 14 amino acids. Trimming removed 3 bases at V and 4 bases at J, with 12 bases between.